One TCR beta chain is described in this entry. The entry originates in a study of cytomegalovirus exposure and HLA in healthy donors. V lost 7 bases, J lost 6 bases, and 24 bases lay in between. The CDR3 has 16 residues. Germline CDR1 and CDR2: MDHEN and SYDVKM. Sequencing used immunoSEQ multiplex PCR; TCRdb keeps in-frame clones, though not all of them. This sample has some 260,000 clones; around 91% occur once, and the top ten carry approximately 3%. This TCR was sampled from a woman in her 30s in good health and CMV-seronegative. The V gene is TRBV28, the J gene TRBJ1-2; D gene unclear. Sequenced sample: PBMCs. CDR3 sequence reads: CASIRAPNTPRDGYTF. The CDR3 coding sequence is TGTGCCAGCATCCGCGCGCCGAACACCCCGAGGGATGGCTACACCTTC.